A single sample gave rise to the 20 T cell receptor beta chains below, sequenced in a study of T cell changes during pregnancy in multiple sclerosis. Clones were sequenced by immunoSEQ multiplex PCR, and TCRdb holds only the in-frame ones, with some missing. The sample carries fewer than 90,000 clones, around 94% recorded once. The specimen comprised peripheral blood, sampled after pregnancy. These receptor sequences come from a female donor in good health, enrolled as a control in a pregnancy study.

The chain has TRBV19 and TRBJ1-5; tentative D call: TRBD1 (5 bases). The germline gives CDR1 LNHDA, CDR2 SQIVND (reference sequence). Trimming stripped 4 bases from V and 3 bases from J, with 19 bases between. The CDR3 is made up of 17 amino acids. In DNA form, the CDR3 reads TGTGCCAGTAGTAAAGAAGGGAGGGGTCTTTACAATCAGCCCCAGCATTTT. Residues: CASSKEGRGLYNQPQHF.

The rearrangement joins TRBV12-5 to TRBJ2-4; D not certain. Per the germline V gene, CDR1 is LGHNT and CDR2 is FRNRAP. With 7 bases removed from V and 0 bases from J, the gap between germline ends came to 4 bases. The CDR3 runs to 12 residues. CDR3 protein: CASVRAKNIQYF. The DNA for the CDR3 is TGTGCTAGTGTCCGAGCCAAAAACATTCAGTACTTC. Full variable domain (rest looked up from reference TRBV12-5 and TRBJ2-4): DARVTQTPRHKVTEMGQEVTMRCQPILGHNTVFWYRQTMMQGLELLAYFRNRAPLDDSGMPKDRFSAEMPDATLATLKIQPSEPRDSAVYFCASVRAKNIQYFGAGTRLSVL.

The J gene is TRBJ2-3, the V gene TRBV7-8, with 8 nucleotides matching TRBD2. This CDR3 is 13 amino acids long. CDR1 is SGHVS and CDR2 is FQNEAQ in the germline V gene. V lost 8 bases and J lost 2; bases outside the gene matches: 3. CDR3 region: CASHSGITDTQYF. CDR3 DNA: TGTGCCAGCCATAGCGGGATCACAGATACGCAGTATTTT.

The chain carries TRBV28 and TRBJ1-2; possibly TRBD1 for D (5 bases). The CDR3 is 14 amino acids. Trimming pared 5 bases from V and 2 bases from J, leaving 12 bases between. The germline V gene encodes CDR1 MDHEN and CDR2 SYDVKM. The CDR3: CASSTRGANYGYTF. The CDR3 DNA reads TGTGCCAGCAGTACCCGCGGGGCCAACTATGGCTACACCTTC.

This chain uses TRBV5-6 with TRBJ2-3, with D perhaps matching TRBD2 (5 bases). Trimming stripped 6 bases from V and 6 bases from J, with 20 bases between. Per the germline V gene, CDR1 is SGHDT and CDR2 is YYEEEE. The CDR3 loop spans 15 amino acids. The CDR3 nucleotides are TGTGCCAGCACCGAACTCGGACTGGAGGCGGATACGCAGTATTTT. Encoded protein: CASTELGLEADTQYF.

The V gene is TRBV6-5, the J gene TRBJ2-5; TRBD2 agrees at 10 bases. Germline V CDR1 and CDR2: MNHEY, SVGAGI. This CDR3 is built from 16 residues. After removal of 2 bases from V and 7 bases from J, the junction contained 10 bases not matched to a gene. The DNA for the CDR3 is TGTGCCAGCAGTTACGATCCTAGCGGGAGAGTGGGGACCCAGTACTTC. It specifies CASSYDPSGRVGTQYF.

The gene calls are TRBV5-6 and TRBJ1-2; no clear D gene. Germline V CDR1 and CDR2: SGHDT, YYEEEE. The CDR3 loop spans 12 amino acids. Trimming shortened V by 2 bases and J by 4 bases, and 6 bases separated the two germline ends. CDR3 amino acids: CASSLTAYGYTF. The CDR3 DNA sequence: TGTGCCAGCAGCTTAACAGCCTATGGCTACACCTTC.

The rearrangement joins TRBV2 to TRBJ1-1; 8 bases map to TRBD1. After removal of 2 bases from V and 1 base from J, the junction contained 3 bases not matched to a gene. Germline values: CDR1 SNHLY, CDR2 FYNNEI. This CDR3 region has 15 residues. The CDR3 region is CASSEQGAPNTEAFF. The DNA for the CDR3 is TGTGCCAGCAGTGAACAGGGGGCGCCGAACACTGAAGCTTTCTTT.

CDR3 residues: CAAHGGLASYEQYF. The DNA for the CDR3 is TGTGCCGCTCACGGGGGGCTCGCCTCCTACGAGCAGTACTTC. The chain has TRBV6-1 and TRBJ2-7; TRBD2 is a possible D gene (7 bases). CDR1 and CDR2 (germline): MNHNS, SASEGT. Trimming took off 11 bases at V and 0 bases at J, with 17 bases between the two ends. The CDR3 covers 14 residues.

This clone occurred once. V usage is TRBV7-9 and J usage is TRBJ2-2; 7 bases are a match to TRBD2. The CDR3 is 15 residues long. The V and J ends lost 1 base and 6 bases, in that order; junction bases with no gene match: 5. The germline gives CDR1 SEHNR, CDR2 FQNEAQ (reference sequence). CDR3 bases: TGTGCCAGCAGCTTAGGAGTCCGGGGGGCCGGGGAGCTGTTTTTT. It is translated as CASSLGVRGAGELFF.

This chain joins TRBV4-2 and TRBJ2-5; D is perhaps TRBD2 (5 bases). Trimming pared 1 base from V and 6 bases from J, leaving 15 bases between. Germline lookup yields CDR1 LGHNA and CDR2 YNFKEQ. The CDR3 spans 15 residues. CDR3 sequence reads: CASSQVGGSVKTQYF. The CDR3 nucleotides are TGTGCCAGCAGCCAAGTGGGTGGGAGCGTGAAGACCCAGTACTTC.

This clone was found once. V is TRBV5-8 and J is TRBJ2-1; D might be TRBD1 (7 bases). Germline CDR1 is SGHTS and CDR2 is YDEGEE. The CDR3 length is 16 residues. V was shortened by 4 bases and J by 4 bases, with 18 bases between the two germline ends. The DNA for the CDR3 is TGTGCCAGCAGCCCCCGGGCGACAGGGAGGTACAATGAGCAGTTCTTC. This codes for CASSPRATGRYNEQFF.

The V and J genes are TRBV30 and TRBJ1-1, with a possible D match to TRBD1 (5 bases). V was trimmed by 2 bases and J by 0 bases, leaving 7 bases between them. Germline loops: CDR1 GTSNPN, CDR2 SVGIG (reference sequence). The CDR3 loop spans 13 amino acids. CDR3 sequence reads: CAWSQGLNTEAFF. CDR3 DNA: TGTGCCTGGAGTCAGGGCTTGAACACTGAAGCTTTCTTT.

This clone was found once. V is TRBV2 and J is TRBJ2-5; 12 bases align to TRBD2. Germline CDR1 reads SNHLY; CDR2 reads FYNNEI. The junction had 7 bases not matched to a gene; V was cut back by 3 bases and J by 5 bases. CDR3 size: 16 residues. This CDR3 reads CASSDGLAGPPETQYF. As DNA, the CDR3 is TGTGCCAGCAGTGACGGACTAGCGGGACCCCCGGAGACCCAGTACTTC.

The chain carries TRBV7-2 and TRBJ2-7; the D gene is possibly TRBD1 (5 bases). Trimming removed 1 base from V and 1 base from J, with 11 bases in between. There are 15 residues in the CDR3. Germline values: CDR1 SGHTA, CDR2 FQGNSA. The CDR3 loop is CASSLGPGPSYEQYF. CDR3 nucleotides: TGTGCCAGCAGCTTAGGTCCAGGGCCGTCCTACGAGCAGTACTTC.

This chain connects TRBV28 to TRBJ2-1, with 12 nucleotides matching TRBD2. Looked up from germline, CDR1 is MDHEN and CDR2 is SYDVKM. J gave up 1 base and V 5 bases, and 6 bases lay outside the gene matches. This CDR3 is 17 amino acids long. Here the CDR3 DNA reads TGTGCCAGCAGTCCTCTGACTAGCGGGAGTTCCTACAATGAGCAGTTCTTC. This sequence encodes CASSPLTSGSSYNEQFF.

The chain is built from TRBV27 and TRBJ2-7, with TRBD1 as a possible D gene (6 bases). Trimming shortened V by 3 bases and J by 5 bases, and 14 bases separated the two germline ends. This CDR3 comprises 14 residues. Germline CDR1 is MNHEY and CDR2 is SMNVEV (reference sequence). CDR3 nucleotides: TGTGCCAGCAGTTTGCGACAGGAAACCCACGAGCAGTACTTC. Its protein product is CASSLRQETHEQYF.

The chain links TRBV11-2 to TRBJ2-7; 9 bases match TRBD2. The junction had 8 bases not matched to a gene; V was cut back by 1 base and J by 7 bases. CDR1 and CDR2 (germline): SGHAT, FQNNGV. The CDR3 spans 15 residues. CDR3 sequence: CASSLVAGGPWEQYF. Here the CDR3 DNA reads TGTGCCAGCAGCTTAGTTGCGGGAGGGCCGTGGGAGCAGTACTTC.

CDR3: CASSLQGPNEKLFF. The CDR3 bases are TGCGCCAGCAGCTTACAGGGCCCTAATGAAAAACTGTTTTTT. The chain employs TRBV5-1 and TRBJ1-4, with D perhaps matching TRBD1 (6 bases). This CDR3 is built from 14 residues. The V end was cut by 2 bases, the J end by 3 bases, with 8 bases between. The germline gives CDR1 SGHRS, CDR2 YFSETQ.

CDR3 amino acids: CASSYGQGTYEQYF. DNA for the CDR3: TGTGCCAGCAGTTACGGCCAGGGGACCTACGAGCAGTACTTC. The chain uses TRBV6-5 and TRBJ2-7, with D perhaps TRBD1 (6 bases). CDR3 size: 14 residues. Germline V CDR1 and CDR2: MNHEY, SVGAGI. Trimming left V 2 bases short and J 2 bases short, with 10 bases between.